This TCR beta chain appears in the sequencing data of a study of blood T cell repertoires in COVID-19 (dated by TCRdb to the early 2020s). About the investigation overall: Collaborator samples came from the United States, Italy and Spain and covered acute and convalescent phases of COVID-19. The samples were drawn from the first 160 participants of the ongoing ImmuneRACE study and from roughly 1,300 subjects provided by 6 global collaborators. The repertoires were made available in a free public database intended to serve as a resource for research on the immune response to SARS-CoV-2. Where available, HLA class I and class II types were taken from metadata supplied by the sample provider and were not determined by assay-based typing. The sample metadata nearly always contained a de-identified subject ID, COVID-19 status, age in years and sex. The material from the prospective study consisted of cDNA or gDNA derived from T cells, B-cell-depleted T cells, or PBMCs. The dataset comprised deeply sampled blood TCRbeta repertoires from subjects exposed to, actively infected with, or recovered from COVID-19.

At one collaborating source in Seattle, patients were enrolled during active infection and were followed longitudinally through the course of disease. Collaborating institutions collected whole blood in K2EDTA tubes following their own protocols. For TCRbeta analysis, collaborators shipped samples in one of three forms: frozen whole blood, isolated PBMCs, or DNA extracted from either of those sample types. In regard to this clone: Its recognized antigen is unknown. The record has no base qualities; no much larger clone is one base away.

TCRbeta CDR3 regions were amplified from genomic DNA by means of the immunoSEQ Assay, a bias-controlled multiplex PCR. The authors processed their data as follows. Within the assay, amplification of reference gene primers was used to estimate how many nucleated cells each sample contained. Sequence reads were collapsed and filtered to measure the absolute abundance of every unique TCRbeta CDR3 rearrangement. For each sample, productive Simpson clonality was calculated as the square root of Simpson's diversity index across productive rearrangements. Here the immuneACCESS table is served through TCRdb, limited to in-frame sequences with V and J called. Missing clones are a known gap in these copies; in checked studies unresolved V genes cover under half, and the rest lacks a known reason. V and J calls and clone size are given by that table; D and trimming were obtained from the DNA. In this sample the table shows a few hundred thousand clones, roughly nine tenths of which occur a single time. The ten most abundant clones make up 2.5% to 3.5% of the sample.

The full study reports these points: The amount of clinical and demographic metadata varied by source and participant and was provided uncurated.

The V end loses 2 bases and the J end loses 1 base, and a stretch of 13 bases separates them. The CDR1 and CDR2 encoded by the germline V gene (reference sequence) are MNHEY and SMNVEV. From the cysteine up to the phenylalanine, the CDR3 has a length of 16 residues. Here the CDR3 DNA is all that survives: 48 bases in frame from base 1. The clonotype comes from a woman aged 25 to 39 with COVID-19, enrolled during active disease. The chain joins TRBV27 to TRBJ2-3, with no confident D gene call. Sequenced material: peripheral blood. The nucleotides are TGTGCCAGCAGTTTAAACGCCCCCCGCGGCACAGATACGCAGTATTTT. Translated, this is CASSLNAPRGTDTQYF.